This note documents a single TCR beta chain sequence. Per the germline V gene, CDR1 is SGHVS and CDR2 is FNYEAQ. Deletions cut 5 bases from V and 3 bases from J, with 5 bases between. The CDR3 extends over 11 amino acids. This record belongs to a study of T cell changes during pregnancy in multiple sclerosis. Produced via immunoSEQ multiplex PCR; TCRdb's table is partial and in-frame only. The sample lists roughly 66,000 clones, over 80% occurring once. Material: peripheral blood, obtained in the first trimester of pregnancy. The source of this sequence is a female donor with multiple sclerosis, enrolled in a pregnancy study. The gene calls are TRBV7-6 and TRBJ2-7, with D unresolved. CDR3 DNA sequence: TGTGCCAGCAGCACGGGCTACGAGCAGTACTTC. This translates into CASSTGYEQYF.